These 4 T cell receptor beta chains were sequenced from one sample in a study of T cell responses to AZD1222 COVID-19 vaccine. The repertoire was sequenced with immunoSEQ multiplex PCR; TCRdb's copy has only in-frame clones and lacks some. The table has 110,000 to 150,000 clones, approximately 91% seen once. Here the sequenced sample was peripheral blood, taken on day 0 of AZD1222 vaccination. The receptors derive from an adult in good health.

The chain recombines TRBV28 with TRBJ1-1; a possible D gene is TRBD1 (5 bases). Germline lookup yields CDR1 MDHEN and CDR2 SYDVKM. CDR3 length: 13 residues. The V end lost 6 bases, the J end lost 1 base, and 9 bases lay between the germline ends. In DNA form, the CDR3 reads TGTGCCAGCAGGACCACAGGGAACACTGAAGCTTTCTTT. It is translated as CASRTTGNTEAFF.

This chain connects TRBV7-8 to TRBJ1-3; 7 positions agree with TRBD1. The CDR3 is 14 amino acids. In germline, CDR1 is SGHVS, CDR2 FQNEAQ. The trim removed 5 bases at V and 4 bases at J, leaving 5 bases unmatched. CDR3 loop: CASSMPGQGNTIYF. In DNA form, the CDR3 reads TGTGCCAGCAGCATGCCGGGACAGGGAAACACCATATATTTT. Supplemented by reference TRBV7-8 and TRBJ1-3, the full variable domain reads GAGVSQSPRYKVAKRGQDVALRCDPISGHVSLFWYQQALGQGPEFLTYFQNEAQLDKSGLPSDRFFAERPEGSVSTLKIQRTQQEDSAVYLCASSMPGQGNTIYFGEGSWLTVV.

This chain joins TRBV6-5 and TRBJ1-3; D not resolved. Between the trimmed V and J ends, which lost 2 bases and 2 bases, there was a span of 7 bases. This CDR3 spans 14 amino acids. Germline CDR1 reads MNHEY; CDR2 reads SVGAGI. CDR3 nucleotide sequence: TGTGCCAGCAGTTACGGTGGTCCTGGAAACACCATATATTTT. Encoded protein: CASSYGGPGNTIYF.

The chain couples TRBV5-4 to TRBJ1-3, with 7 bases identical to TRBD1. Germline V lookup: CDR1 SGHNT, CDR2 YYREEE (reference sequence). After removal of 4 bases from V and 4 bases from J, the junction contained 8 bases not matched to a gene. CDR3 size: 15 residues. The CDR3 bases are TGTGCCAGCAGCCCAGACAGGGTACGGGGAAACACCATATATTTT. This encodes CASSPDRVRGNTIYF.